One and the same sample provided the 32 T cell receptor beta chains below, sequenced in a study of blood T cell repertoires in COVID-19. Using immunoSEQ multiplex PCR, the repertoire was profiled, and TCRdb retains in-frame clones only, with some absent. The table includes roughly 52,000 clones, more than 75% detected once. The sequenced sample consisted of peripheral blood. These receptors were taken from a man aged 50-59 years with acute or convalescent COVID-19.

This chain joins TRBV18 and TRBJ2-5; D gene unclear. Germline V gene sequence: CDR1 KGHSH, CDR2 LQKENI. The CDR3 contains 14 residues. The V end lost 2 bases, the J end lost 5 bases, and 12 bases lay between the germline ends. The CDR3 region is CASSPLLGRETQYF. CDR3 DNA sequence: TGTGCCAGCTCACCATTACTGGGCAGGGAGACCCAGTACTTC.

This clone was observed once. This chain links TRBV5-6 with TRBJ2-7, with 9 bases fitting TRBD1. Per the germline V gene, CDR1 is SGHDT and CDR2 is YYEEEE. Losses at the gene ends were 4 bases for V and 2 bases for J; bases not matched to a gene: 10. The CDR3 is 16 amino acids. Here the CDR3 DNA reads TGTGCCAGCAGCCGGGGTGGGACAGGGCCTGCCTACGAGCAGTACTTC. Translated, it gives CASSRGGTGPAYEQYF. Full variable domain (missing parts from reference TRBV5-6 and TRBJ2-7): DAGVTQSPTHLIKTRGQQVTLRCSPKSGHDTVSWYQQALGQGPQFIFQYYEEEERQRGNFPDRFSGHQFPNYSSELNVNALLLGDSALYLCASSRGGTGPAYEQYFGPGTRLTVT.

V usage is TRBV4-2 and J usage is TRBJ2-1; the D gene is possibly TRBD1 (5 bases). Germline values: CDR1 LGHNA, CDR2 YNFKEQ. V was cut by 1 base and J by 0 bases, with 13 bases left in between. CDR3 length equals 17 residues. CDR3 in amino acids: CASSQALGQGSYNEQFF. DNA of the CDR3: TGTGCCAGCAGCCAAGCCCTCGGGCAGGGCTCCTACAATGAGCAGTTCTTC.

The rearrangement uses TRBV28 and TRBJ2-3, with D uncertain. V lost 6 bases and J lost 3, with 7 bases in between. The CDR3 length is 12 residues. In germline, CDR1 is MDHEN, CDR2 SYDVKM. CDR3 region: CASSPYTDTQYF. As DNA, the CDR3 is TGTGCCAGCAGCCCCTATACAGATACGCAGTATTTT.

The V and J genes are TRBV5-1 and TRBJ1-3; no definite D call. V was pared by 0 bases and J by 1 base, with 5 bases between. Germline CDR1 and CDR2: SGHRS and YFSETQ. The CDR3 spans 14 residues. This CDR3 is CASSLEQSGNTIYF. The CDR3 DNA is TGCGCCAGCAGCTTGGAACAATCTGGAAACACCATATATTTT.

This sequence joins TRBV19 and TRBJ2-1, with D perhaps matching TRBD1 (6 bases). V dropped 2 bases and J dropped 4 bases, with 15 bases sitting between them. CDR1 and CDR2 (germline): LNHDA, SQIVND (reference sequence). This CDR3 spans 16 amino acids. The CDR3 is CASSIYGDKSYNEQFF. Here the CDR3 DNA reads TGTGCCAGTAGTATATATGGGGACAAATCATACAATGAGCAGTTCTTC. Complete variable domain (other parts from reference TRBV19 and TRBJ2-1): DGGITQSPKYLFRKEGQNVTLSCEQNLNHDAMYWYRQDPGQGLRLIYYSQIVNDFQKGDIAEGYSVSREKKESFPLTVTSAQKNPTAFYLCASSIYGDKSYNEQFFGPGTRLTVL.

The genes are TRBV7-9 and TRBJ1-3; TRBD1 is a possible D gene (6 bases). From germline, CDR1 is SEHNR and CDR2 FQNEAQ (reference sequence). The CDR3 runs to 15 residues. V was pared by 9 bases and J by 0 bases, with 15 bases between. This CDR3 reads CARGKEGDSGNTIYF. Written as DNA, the CDR3 is TGTGCCAGAGGGAAAGAGGGGGACTCTGGAAACACCATATATTTT.

The chain is built from TRBV4-1 and TRBJ2-1; TRBD2 might be the D (5 bases). The CDR3 is made up of 15 amino acids. The V and J ends lost 1 base and 5 bases respectively, with 12 bases between them. Germline loops: CDR1 MGHRA, CDR2 YSYEKL. The CDR3 spells CASSQGQVGDNEQFF. The CDR3 DNA reads as TGCGCCAGCAGCCAAGGACAAGTCGGGGACAATGAGCAGTTCTTC.

V and J are TRBV24-1 and TRBJ2-1, with TRBD2 identical over 7 bases. J gave up 0 bases and V 0 bases, and 7 bases lay outside the gene matches. In germline, CDR1 is KGHDR, CDR2 SFDVKD. This CDR3 spans 18 amino acids. The CDR3 spells CATSDLPLRGSSYNEQFF. In DNA form, the CDR3 reads TGTGCCACCAGTGATTTGCCCCTACGCGGGAGCTCCTACAATGAGCAGTTCTTC.

The CDR3 coding sequence is TGTGCCAGCAGTTGGGGACAAAGCAATCAGCCCCAGCATTTT. Its translation is CASSWGQSNQPQHF. This chain connects TRBV28 to TRBJ1-5, with D possibly TRBD1 on 6 matching bases. The CDR3 runs to 14 residues. CDR1 and CDR2 (germline): MDHEN, SYDVKM. Between the trimmed V and J ends, which lost 4 bases and 1 base, there was a span of 8 bases. The variable domain in full, completed from reference TRBV28 and TRBJ1-5, reads DVKVTQSSRYLVKRTGEKVFLECVQDMDHENMFWYRQDPGLGLRLIYFSYDVKMKEKGDIPEGYSVSREKKERFSLILESASTNQTSMYLCASSWGQSNQPQHFGDGTRLSIL.

V and J are TRBV14 and TRBJ2-7, with D possibly matching TRBD2 (5 bases). CDR1 and CDR2 (germline): SGHDN, FVKESK. The ends were cut back, 1 base at V and 4 bases at J, with 17 bases in the middle. The CDR3 has 16 residues. The CDR3 DNA sequence: TGTGCCAGCAGCCAAGGCAAGCGGCACTTGACTTACGAGCAGTACTTC. Amino acids: CASSQGKRHLTYEQYF.

This clone was seen only once. V and J are TRBV5-8 and TRBJ1-6; no definite D call. Deletions cut 4 bases from V and 7 bases from J, with 21 bases between. Germline assignment: CDR1 SGHTS and CDR2 YDEGEE. CDR3 length: 17 amino acids. CDR3 in amino acids: CASSRLSIAPGNSPLHF. The DNA of the CDR3 is TGTGCCAGCAGCCGATTAAGCATAGCACCCGGGAATTCACCCCTCCACTTT.

The chain employs TRBV30 and TRBJ2-7; no clear D. CDR3 size: 11 residues. CDR1 is GTSNPN, CDR2 SVGIG, per germline (reference sequence). The V end was cut by 1 base, the J end by 6 bases, with 7 bases between. Here the CDR3 reads CAWSGQAEQYF. The CDR3 DNA reads TGTGCCTGGAGTGGCCAAGCCGAGCAGTACTTC. The entire variable domain, with the rest obtained from reference TRBV30 and TRBJ2-7, is as follows: SQTIHQWPATLVQPVGSPLSLECTVEGTSNPNLYWYRQAAGRGLQLLFYSVGIGQISSEVPQNLSASRPQDRQFILSSKKLLLSDSGFYLCAWSGQAEQYFGPGTRLTVT.

The gene calls are TRBV11-2 and TRBJ1-2; TRBD1 agrees at 9 bases. V dropped 4 bases and J dropped 3; count of bases not matched to a gene: 6. Germline V gene data show CDR1 as SGHAT and CDR2 as FQNNGV. This CDR3 is built from 15 residues. The CDR3 protein is CASSSRRTGDYGYTF. In DNA form, the CDR3 reads TGTGCCAGCAGCTCGAGACGGACAGGGGACTATGGCTACACCTTC.

J is TRBJ2-3 and V is TRBV27, with D possibly matching TRBD2 (6 bases). Germline lookup yields CDR1 MNHEY and CDR2 SMNVEV (reference sequence). The CDR3 sequence is 15 residues long. Trimming left V 6 bases short and J 2 bases short, with 15 bases between. The CDR3: CASSLEGPITDTQYF. The CDR3 nucleotides are TGTGCCAGCAGCCTGGAGGGCCCTATCACAGATACGCAGTATTTT.

This rearrangement joins TRBV30 to TRBJ1-1; a weak D match, TRBD1 (5 bases). The length of the CDR3 is 13 residues. Germline V gene lookup returns CDR1 GTSNPN and CDR2 SVGIG (reference sequence). The germline V and J ends were trimmed by 0 bases and 8 bases, with 13 bases remaining between them. The CDR3 loop reads CAWSVGAAREAFF. The CDR3 DNA sequence: TGTGCCTGGAGTGTAGGGGCAGCCCGGGAAGCTTTCTTT.

The CDR3: CASSLRGIHPEAFF. The CDR3 coding sequence is TGTGCCAGCAGCTTGCGGGGAATTCACCCTGAAGCTTTCTTT. V is TRBV11-3 and J is TRBJ1-1; D is uncertain. Per the germline V gene, CDR1 is SGHNT and CDR2 is YENEEA. The CDR3 spans 14 residues. V lost 3 bases and J lost 6, with 14 bases in between.

This clone was counted once. V is TRBV27 and J is TRBJ1-3; D remains unclear. Trimming shortened V by 3 bases and J by 2 bases, and 8 bases separated the two germline ends. The germline V gene encodes CDR1 MNHEY and CDR2 SMNVEV (reference sequence). The CDR3 sequence is 14 residues long. CDR3 residues: CASSLRRAGNTIYF. The DNA for the CDR3 is TGTGCCAGCAGTTTGCGGCGAGCTGGAAACACCATATATTTT.

The J gene is TRBJ1-1, the V gene TRBV5-1; 9 positions agree with TRBD1. The ends lost 2 bases at V and 5 bases at J; junction bases unmatched: 7. The CDR3 sequence is 15 residues long. Germline loops: CDR1 SGHRS, CDR2 YFSETQ. The DNA of the CDR3 is TGCGCCAGCAGCTTAGGGACAGGGTTATGGACTGAAGCTTTCTTT. Translated, it gives CASSLGTGLWTEAFF.

This sequence joins TRBV3-1 (or the pseudogene TRBV3-2) and TRBJ1-3; D possibly corresponds to TRBD1 (5 bases). The ends were cut back, 1 base at V and 4 bases at J, with 8 bases in the middle. CDR3 length equals 14 residues. The germline gives CDR1 LGHDT, CDR2 YNNKEL (reference sequence). The CDR3 DNA is TGTGCCAGCAGCCAAGGGGGCGTCGGAAACACCATATATTTT. This gives the protein CASSQGGVGNTIYF.

This clone occurred a few times. The gene calls are TRBV5-6 and TRBJ1-3; D gene unclear. Trimming took 4 bases from V and 0 from J, leaving 8 bases between them. Germline V lookup: CDR1 SGHDT, CDR2 YYEEEE. The CDR3 is 14 amino acids. CDR3 loop: CASSPFYSGNTIYF. In nucleotides, the CDR3 is TGTGCCAGCAGCCCATTCTACTCTGGAAACACCATATATTTT.

The V and J genes are TRBV18 and TRBJ1-2; TRBD1 matches 7 bases. The J segment lost 0 bases and the V segment lost 5 bases, leaving 6 bases of the junction unmatched. The CDR3 runs to 15 residues. Germline V lookup: CDR1 KGHSH, CDR2 LQKENI. Here the CDR3 reads CASSTNRGPNYGYTF. CDR3 DNA: TGTGCCAGCTCAACGAACAGGGGTCCTAACTATGGCTACACCTTC.

The CDR3 coding sequence is TGTGCCAGCAGCTCCTATGACAGGGGCTCTGGAAACACCATATATTTT. It specifies CASSSYDRGSGNTIYF. The chain links TRBV11-3 to TRBJ1-3, with 8 bases fitting TRBD1. The germline gives CDR1 SGHNT, CDR2 YENEEA. The trim removed 4 bases at V and 0 bases at J, leaving 5 bases unmatched. This CDR3 has 16 residues.

The CDR3 here is CASSPSGSTDTQYF. The CDR3 coding sequence is TGTGCCAGTAGTCCAAGCGGTAGCACAGATACGCAGTATTTT. The chain combines TRBV19 with TRBJ2-3, with D possibly being TRBD2 (5 bases). Germline V lookup: CDR1 LNHDA, CDR2 SQIVND (reference sequence). Trimming stripped 5 bases from V and 0 bases from J, with 9 bases between. The CDR3 extends over 14 amino acids.

This clone was seen just once. V usage is TRBV10-1 and J usage is TRBJ1-5; D perhaps matches TRBD1 (5 bases). Trimming stripped 3 bases from V and 7 bases from J, with 10 bases between. From germline, CDR1 is WNHNN and CDR2 SYGVQD (reference sequence). This CDR3 is 13 amino acids long. The CDR3 here is CASSEQVSQPQHF. The CDR3 nucleotides read TGCGCCAGCAGTGAACAGGTATCGCAGCCCCAGCATTTT.

The chain joins TRBV15 to TRBJ1-5; D remains unclear. CDR1 and CDR2 from the germline V gene are LNHNV and YYDKDF (reference sequence). The V end lost 0 bases, the J end lost 6 bases, and 6 bases lay between the germline ends. CDR3 length: 13 residues. CDR3 in DNA: TGTGCCACCAGCAGAGAGGGCAGTCAGCCCCAGCATTTT. It is translated as CATSREGSQPQHF.

This CDR3 is CASSESSGSTDTQYF. The CDR3 DNA reads as TGTGCCAGCAGTGAATCTAGCGGGAGCACAGATACGCAGTATTTT. The V and J genes are TRBV2 and TRBJ2-3, with 8 bases lining up with TRBD2. V lost 2 bases to trimming and J lost 0 bases; unmatched junction nucleotides: 1. Germline V gene data show CDR1 as SNHLY and CDR2 as FYNNEI. CDR3 size: 15 residues.

The CDR3 spells CASSLGGWNTQYF. DNA for the CDR3: TGTGCCAGCAGCCTTGGGGGGTGGAATACGCAGTATTTT. This chain joins TRBV11-2 and TRBJ2-3, with D tentatively TRBD2 (6 bases). The CDR3 consists of 13 residues. Trimming cost V 5 bases and J 7 bases, with 13 bases left between them. Germline V gene data show CDR1 as SGHAT and CDR2 as FQNNGV.

The chain combines TRBV5-6 with TRBJ2-5, with TRBD1 matching 9 bases. Germline assignment: CDR1 SGHDT and CDR2 YYEEEE. This CDR3 is built from 16 residues. With V trimmed by 3 bases and J by 7 bases, 13 bases remained unmatched. The CDR3 DNA reads as TGTGCCAGCAGCTCCACGGGGACAGGGTATGGGAGGACCCAGTACTTC. Amino acid sequence: CASSSTGTGYGRTQYF. The variable domain in full, completed from reference TRBV5-6 and TRBJ2-5, reads DAGVTQSPTHLIKTRGQQVTLRCSPKSGHDTVSWYQQALGQGPQFIFQYYEEEERQRGNFPDRFSGHQFPNYSSELNVNALLLGDSALYLCASSSTGTGYGRTQYFGPGTRLLVL.

The chain joins TRBV28 to TRBJ1-5; D possibly corresponds to TRBD1 (5 bases). The CDR3 consists of 16 residues. CDR1 is MDHEN and CDR2 is SYDVKM in the germline V gene. The V and J ends lost 8 bases and 2 bases respectively, with 19 bases between them. CDR3 region: CASLLSSGPRNQPQHF. The DNA of the CDR3 is TGTGCCAGCCTACTCAGTTCAGGGCCCCGCAATCAGCCCCAGCATTTT.

V and J are TRBV12-5 and TRBJ2-2, with TRBD1 as a possible D gene (6 bases). This CDR3 comprises 13 residues. With 5 bases removed from V and 5 bases from J, the gap between germline ends came to 9 bases. CDR1 and CDR2 from the germline V gene are LGHNT and FRNRAP. CDR3 DNA: TGTGCTAGTGGTCCCAGGGGAACCGGGGAGCTGTTTTTT. Translating gives CASGPRGTGELFF.

This chain uses TRBV13 with TRBJ1-1; D is possibly TRBD1 (6 bases). CDR3 length: 15 amino acids. V lost 5 bases to trimming and J lost 1 base, with 14 bases between them. Germline CDR1 and CDR2: PRHDT and FYEKMQ (reference sequence). The chain's CDR3 is CASSDYNRENTEAFF. The CDR3 nucleotides are TGTGCCAGCAGCGATTACAACAGGGAGAACACTGAAGCTTTCTTT.